The 9 T cell receptor beta chains in this list originate from one sample, sequenced in a study of CD8 T cells in Susac syndrome (dated by TCRdb to the late 2010s). The method was the immunoSEQ multiplex PCR assay. RNA was extracted with the RNeasy kit and about 0.5 to 1 ug was reverse transcribed using random hexamers. TCRdb ran its own pipeline on the public reads, namely fastp trimming at Q25 and MiXCR clone calling, and kept in-frame beta chains. Entries are consolidated by CDR3 protein sequence, retaining the most common genes and DNA. The sample yields 120,000 to 150,000 distinct CDR3 sequences; roughly 95% were counted once. About 0.076% of the sample is held by the ten biggest clonotypes. The sequenced sample consisted of CD4+ T cells from PBMCs. The receptor source for this set is a human donor in good health.

The chain couples TRBV3-1 to TRBJ2-7, with D unclear. Germline V CDR1 and CDR2: LGHDT, YNNKEL (reference sequence). Trimming shortened V by 4 bases and J by 2 bases, and 12 bases separated the two germline ends. The CDR3 is 14 amino acids. The CDR3 spells CASSPLRGTYEQYF. CDR3 sequence (DNA): TGTGCCAGCAGCCCACTACGAGGAACCTACGAGCAGTACTTC.

The chain is built from TRBV2 and TRBJ1-5, with D maybe TRBD1 (6 bases). Trimming left V 6 bases short and J 2 bases short, with 14 bases between. The germline V gene has CDR1 SNHLY and CDR2 FYNNEI. CDR3 length: 15 residues. The CDR3 DNA reads as TGTGCCAGCAGAGGGGGAGGATCGGGCAATCAGCCCCAGCATTTT. Translation gives CASRGGGSGNQPQHF.

The genes are TRBV7-9 and TRBJ1-1; D gene ambiguous. CDR3 size: 12 residues. CDR1 and CDR2 from the germline V gene are SEHNR and FQNEAQ (reference sequence). The germline V and J ends were trimmed by 5 bases and 2 bases, with 6 bases remaining between them. The CDR3 region is CASSQSNTEAFF. The CDR3 DNA follows: TGTGCCAGCAGCCAGTCTAACACTGAAGCTTTCTTT.

V usage is TRBV7-9 and J usage is TRBJ2-1; the D is unclear. The germline V gene has CDR1 SEHNR and CDR2 FQNEAQ (reference sequence). The V gene lost 3 bases and the J gene lost 1 base, with 10 bases spanning the gap. CDR3 length: 15 residues. CDR3 DNA: TGTGCCAGCAGCTTGGGGTGGCCTTCCTACAATGAGCAGTTCTTC. Translation gives CASSLGWPSYNEQFF.

J is TRBJ2-3 and V is TRBV12-3 or TRBV12-4; D is unresolved. With 4 bases removed from V and 0 bases from J, the gap between germline ends came to 11 bases. The CDR3 sequence is 15 residues long. The CDR3 spells CASSSSRTSTDTQYF. The CDR3, as DNA: TGTGCCAGCAGTTCAAGCCGTACTAGCACAGATACGCAGTATTTT.

This rearrangement joins TRBV5-4 to TRBJ2-6; 7 bases line up with TRBD1. V trimming: 0 bases; J trimming: 3 bases; junction bases outside the gene matches: 3. The CDR3 loop spans 16 amino acids. CDR1 is SGHNT and CDR2 is YYREEE in the germline V gene (reference sequence). The DNA for the CDR3 is TGTGCCAGCAGCTTGGAGGGGGCCATTGGGGCCAACGTCCTGACTTTC. Translated: CASSLEGAIGANVLTF.

The chain is built from TRBV7-2 and TRBJ2-7; D is uncertain. Trimming cost V 5 bases and J 2 bases, with 13 bases left between them. CDR1 and CDR2 from the germline V gene are SGHTA and FQGNSA. This CDR3 is built from 14 residues. The CDR3 spells CASSVSSSPYEQYF. CDR3 coding DNA: TGTGCCAGCAGCGTGAGTAGTTCTCCCTACGAGCAGTACTTC.

This clonotype has only one observation. V usage is TRBV30 and J usage is TRBJ2-4, with a weak D call TRBD1 (6 bases). V lost 1 base, J lost 2 bases, and 9 bases lay in between. The germline V gene has CDR1 GTSNPN and CDR2 SVGIG (reference sequence). The CDR3 spans 14 residues. The CDR3 here is CAWSDTGSKNIQYF. Here the CDR3 DNA reads TGTGCCTGGAGTGACACAGGGTCCAAAAACATTCAGTACTTC.

The J gene is TRBJ2-1, the V gene TRBV20-1, with D perhaps matching TRBD2 (5 bases). This CDR3 has 14 residues. Trimming removed 7 bases at V and 4 bases at J, with 17 bases between. Germline CDR1 is DFQATT and CDR2 is SNEGSKA (reference sequence). DNA of the CDR3: TGCAGTGGTAGTCGCCTAGCCGATTACAATGAGCAGTTCTTC. This translates into CSGSRLADYNEQFF.